These T cell receptor beta chains were read from a single sample in a study of CD8 T cells in Susac syndrome. From the immunoSEQ multiplex PCR reads, TCRdb called clonotypes with MiXCR, one entry per CDR3 protein. The sample holds some 240,000 distinct CDR3 sequences, 90% to 96% seen once. The sample consisted of CD4+ T cells from PBMCs. The receptors come from a human donor with Susac syndrome. CDR3s include the opening cysteine and the closing phenylalanine or tryptophan. The D gene is left open where the match is weak. Clone size, where shown, is once, few, many, or a class for clones that have expanded.

j_call d_call clone_size v_call cdr3_aa cdr3_nt
TRBJ1-2 - - TRBV24-1 CATSDPAELGGYTF TGTGCCACCAGTGATCCCGCGGAGCTAGGAGGCTACACCTTC
TRBJ2-3 TRBD2 - TRBV6-5 CASSYRGLAVSTDTQYF TGTGCCAGCAGTTACAGGGGACTAGCGGTTTCCACAGATACGCAGTATTTT
TRBJ1-5 TRBD1 - TRBV30 CAWSVTRRGEQPQHF TGTGCCTGGAGTGTTACACGCAGGGGGGAGCAGCCCCAGCATTTT
TRBJ2-5 - - TRBV29-1 CSVEQGTETQYF TGCAGCGTTGAGCAGGGGACGGAGACCCAGTACTTC
TRBJ2-7 - - TRBV28 CASSMDRYEQYF TGTGCCAGCAGCATGGACAGATACGAGCAGTACTTC
TRBJ2-1 - once TRBV29-1 CSVEDHRGSYNEQFF TGCAGCGTTGAAGACCACAGAGGTTCGTACAATGAGCAGTTCTTC
TRBJ2-1 - - TRBV10-3 CAISDRSRDLNEQFF TGTGCCATCAGTGATAGGTCGCGGGATCTCAATGAGCAGTTCTTC
TRBJ2-7 - - TRBV2 CATSEAVEQYF TGTGCCACCAGTGAAGCGGTCGAGCAGTACTTC
TRBJ1-1 TRBD1 few TRBV12-3/TRBV12-4 CASSLTGETEAFF TGTGCCAGCAGTTTGACAGGGGAGACTGAAGCTTTCTTT
TRBJ2-5 - - TRBV7-7 CASSLWDLETQYF TGTGCTAGCAGCTTATGGGATTTGGAGACCCAGTACTTC
TRBJ2-3 - - TRBV1 CTSSQDRMGDRATDTQYF TGCACCAGCAGCCAAGATCGGATGGGAGACAGGGCCACAGATACGCAGTATTTT
TRBJ1-5 - - TRBV25-1 CASSEYPGLMQPQHF TGTGCCAGCAGTGAATATCCCGGCCTGATGCAGCCCCAGCATTTT
TRBJ1-2 - - TRBV7-9 CASSLDQPNYGYTF TGTGCCAGCAGCTTAGACCAGCCTAACTATGGCTACACCTTC
TRBJ2-6 - - TRBV29-1 CSVGNSGANVLTF TGCAGCGTTGGAAACTCTGGGGCCAACGTCCTGACTTTC
TRBJ2-7 - once TRBV27 CASKYLSSYEQYF TGTGCCAGCAAGTACTTGAGCTCCTACGAGCAGTACTTC
TRBJ2-1 TRBD1 - TRBV4-2 CASSQDRAGGNEQFF TGTGCCAGCAGCCAAGATCGTGCAGGGGGCAATGAGCAGTTCTTC
TRBJ1-2 TRBD1 - TRBV30 CAWREGGGGYTF TGTGCCTGGAGGGAAGGGGGCGGCGGCTACACCTTC
TRBJ2-7 - - TRBV5-1 CASSLWGTVSYEQYF TGCGCCAGCAGCTTGTGGGGGACTGTCTCCTACGAGCAGTACTTC
TRBJ2-3 TRBD2 - TRBV7-3 CASSLMTSGSVDTQYF TGTGCCAGCAGCTTAATGACTAGCGGGTCTGTGGATACGCAGTATTTT
TRBJ1-1 - once TRBV9 CASSTPTKGETEAFF TGTGCCAGCAGCACCCCAACCAAGGGGGAGACTGAAGCTTTCTTT
TRBJ2-1 - - TRBV29-1 CSVDRPGLPVNEQFF TGCAGCGTTGATCGACCGGGACTCCCGGTGAATGAGCAGTTCTTC
TRBJ2-3 - - TRBV11-3 CASSPRGADTQYF TGTGCCAGCAGCCCACGGGGAGCAGATACGCAGTATTTT
TRBJ1-2 - - TRBV29-1 CSVGANGYTF TGCAGCGTTGGGGCAAACGGCTACACCTTC
TRBJ1-1 - - TRBV7-9 CASSPEPQQNTEAFF TGTGCCAGCAGCCCTGAGCCCCAGCAGAACACTGAAGCTTTCTTT
TRBJ1-2 TRBD1 - TRBV2 CASTGQGGNGYTF TGTGCCAGCACTGGACAGGGTGGGAATGGCTACACCTTC
TRBJ2-7 TRBD1 - TRBV2 CASRDPTGGTYEQYF TGTGCCAGCAGGGACCCGACAGGGGGCACTTACGAGCAGTACTTC
TRBJ2-5 - - TRBV6-5 CASSYLPGVRQETQYF TGTGCCAGCAGTTACTTACCGGGAGTGCGGCAAGAGACCCAGTACTTC